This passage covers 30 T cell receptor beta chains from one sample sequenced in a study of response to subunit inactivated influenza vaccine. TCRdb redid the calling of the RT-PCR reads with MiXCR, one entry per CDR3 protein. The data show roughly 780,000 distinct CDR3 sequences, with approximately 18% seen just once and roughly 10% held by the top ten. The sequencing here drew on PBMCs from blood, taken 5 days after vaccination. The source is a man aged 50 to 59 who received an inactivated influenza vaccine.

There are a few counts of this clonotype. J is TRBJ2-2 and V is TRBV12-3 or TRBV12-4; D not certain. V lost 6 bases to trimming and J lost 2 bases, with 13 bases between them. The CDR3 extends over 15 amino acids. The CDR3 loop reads CASSRAASNTGELFF. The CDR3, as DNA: TGTGCCAGCAGCCGTGCCGCCTCAAACACCGGGGAGCTGTTTTTT.

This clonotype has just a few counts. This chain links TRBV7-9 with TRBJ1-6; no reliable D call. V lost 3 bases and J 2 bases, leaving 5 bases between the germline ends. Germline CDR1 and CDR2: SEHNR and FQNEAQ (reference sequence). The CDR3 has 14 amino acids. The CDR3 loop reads CASSLGTYNSPLHF. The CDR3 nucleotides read TGTGCCAGCAGCTTGGGCACCTATAATTCACCCCTCCACTTT.

CDR3 protein: CASSFYRDRETQYF. Here the CDR3 DNA reads TGTGCCAGCAGCTTTTATCGGGACAGAGAGACCCAGTACTTC. The genes are TRBV7-6 and TRBJ2-5; 7 bases align to TRBD1. V was clipped by 3 bases and J by 4 bases; unmatched bases: 5. The CDR3 is made up of 14 amino acids. CDR1 SGHVS and CDR2 FNYEAQ come from the germline V gene.

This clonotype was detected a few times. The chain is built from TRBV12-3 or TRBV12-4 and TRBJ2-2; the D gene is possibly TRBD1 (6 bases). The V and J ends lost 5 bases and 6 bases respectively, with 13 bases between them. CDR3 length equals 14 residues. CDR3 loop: CASSRTDRAGELFF. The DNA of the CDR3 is TGTGCCAGCAGTCGGACAGACCGGGCCGGGGAGCTGTTTTTT.

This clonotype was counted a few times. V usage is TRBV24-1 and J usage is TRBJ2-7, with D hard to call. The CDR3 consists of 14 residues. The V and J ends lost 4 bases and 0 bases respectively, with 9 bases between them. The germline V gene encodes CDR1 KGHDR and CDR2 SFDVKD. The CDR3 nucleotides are TGTGCCACCAGTGACCGATGGAGCTCCTACGAGCAGTACTTC. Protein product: CATSDRWSSYEQYF.

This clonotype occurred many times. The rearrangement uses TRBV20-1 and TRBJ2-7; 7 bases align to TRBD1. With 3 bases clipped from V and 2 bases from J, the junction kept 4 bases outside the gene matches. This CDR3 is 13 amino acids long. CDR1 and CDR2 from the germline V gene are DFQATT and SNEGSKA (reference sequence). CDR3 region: CSASITGAYEQYF. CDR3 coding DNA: TGCAGTGCTAGTATCACAGGGGCCTACGAGCAGTACTTC.

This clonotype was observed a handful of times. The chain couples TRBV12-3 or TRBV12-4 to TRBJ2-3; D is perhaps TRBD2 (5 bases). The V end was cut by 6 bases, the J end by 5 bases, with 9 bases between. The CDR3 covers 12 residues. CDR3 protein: CASSNGGDTQYF. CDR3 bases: TGTGCCAGCAGCAATGGAGGAGATACGCAGTATTTT.

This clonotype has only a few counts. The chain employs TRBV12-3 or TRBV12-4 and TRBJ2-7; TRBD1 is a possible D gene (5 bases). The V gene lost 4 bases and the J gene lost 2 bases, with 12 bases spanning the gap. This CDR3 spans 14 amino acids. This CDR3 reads CASSSDTVPYEQYF. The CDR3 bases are TGTGCCAGCAGTTCGGACACTGTTCCCTACGAGCAGTACTTC.

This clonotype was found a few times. This CDR3 reads CASSLGTSSDTQYF. CDR3 DNA: TGCGCCAGCAGCCTCGGGACTAGCTCAGATACGCAGTATTTT. The chain uses TRBV5-1 and TRBJ2-3; TRBD2 agrees at 9 bases. The CDR3 is made up of 14 amino acids. Looked up from germline, CDR1 is SGHRS and CDR2 is YFSETQ. V trimming: 4 bases; J trimming: 4 bases; junction bases outside the gene matches: 4.

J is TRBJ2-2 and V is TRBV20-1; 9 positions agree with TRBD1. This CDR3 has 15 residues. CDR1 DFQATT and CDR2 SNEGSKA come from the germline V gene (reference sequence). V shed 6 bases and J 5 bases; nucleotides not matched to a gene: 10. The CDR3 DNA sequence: TGCAGTGCCTTACTCGGACAGGGGACGACCGGGGAGCTGTTTTTT. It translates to CSALLGQGTTGELFF.

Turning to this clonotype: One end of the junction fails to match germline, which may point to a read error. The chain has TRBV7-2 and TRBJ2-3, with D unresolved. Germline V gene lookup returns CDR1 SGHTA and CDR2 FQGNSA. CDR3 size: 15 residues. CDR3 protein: CATSSPGLHTDTQYF. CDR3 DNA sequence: TGTGCCACCAGCTCCCCAGGCCTCCACACAGATACGCAGTATTTT.

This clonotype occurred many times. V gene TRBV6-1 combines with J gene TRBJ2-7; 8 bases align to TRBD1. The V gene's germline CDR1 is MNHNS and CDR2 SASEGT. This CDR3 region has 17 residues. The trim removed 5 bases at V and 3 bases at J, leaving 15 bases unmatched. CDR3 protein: CASSTILQGVPFYEQYF. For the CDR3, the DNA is TGTGCCAGCAGTACCATTCTACAGGGGGTGCCTTTCTACGAGCAGTACTTC.

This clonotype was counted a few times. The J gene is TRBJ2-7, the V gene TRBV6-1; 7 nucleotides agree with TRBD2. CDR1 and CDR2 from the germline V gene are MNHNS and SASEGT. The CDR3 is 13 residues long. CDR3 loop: CATYGEGTYEQYF. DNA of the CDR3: TGTGCGACTTACGGGGAGGGCACCTACGAGCAGTACTTC.

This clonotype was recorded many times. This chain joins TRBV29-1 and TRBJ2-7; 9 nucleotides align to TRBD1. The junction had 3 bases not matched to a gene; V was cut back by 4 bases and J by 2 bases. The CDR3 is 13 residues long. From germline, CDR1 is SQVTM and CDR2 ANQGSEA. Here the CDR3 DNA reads TGCAGCGTTGGAGGACAGGGGACCTACGAGCAGTACTTC. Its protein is CSVGGQGTYEQYF.

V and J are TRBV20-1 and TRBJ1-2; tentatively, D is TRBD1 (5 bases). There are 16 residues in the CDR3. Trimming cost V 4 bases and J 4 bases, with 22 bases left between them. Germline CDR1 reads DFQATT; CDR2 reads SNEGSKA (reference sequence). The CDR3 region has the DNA TGCAGTGCTATAAAGAGAGACAGTGGATCGGTCTATGGCTACACCTTC. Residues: CSAIKRDSGSVYGYTF.

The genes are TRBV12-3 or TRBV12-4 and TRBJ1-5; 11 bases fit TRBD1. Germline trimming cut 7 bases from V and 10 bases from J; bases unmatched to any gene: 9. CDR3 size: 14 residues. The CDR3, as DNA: TGTGCCAGCACCGAGGACAGGGGGCTCGGTCCCCAGCATTTT. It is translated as CASTEDRGLGPQHF.

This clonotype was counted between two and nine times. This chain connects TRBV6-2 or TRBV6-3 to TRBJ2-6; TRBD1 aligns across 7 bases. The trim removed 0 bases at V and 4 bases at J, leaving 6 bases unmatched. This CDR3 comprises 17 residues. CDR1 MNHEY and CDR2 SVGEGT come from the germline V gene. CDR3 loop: CASSYSSTGFGANVLTF. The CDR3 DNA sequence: TGTGCCAGCAGTTACTCCTCGACAGGGTTCGGGGCCAACGTCCTGACTTTC.

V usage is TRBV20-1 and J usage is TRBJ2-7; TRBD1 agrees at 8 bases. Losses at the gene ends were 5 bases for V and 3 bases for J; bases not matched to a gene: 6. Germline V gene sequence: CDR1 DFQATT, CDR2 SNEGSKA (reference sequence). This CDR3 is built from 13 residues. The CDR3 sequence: CSAPMTGDYEQYF. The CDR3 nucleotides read TGCAGTGCTCCCATGACAGGGGACTACGAGCAGTACTTC.

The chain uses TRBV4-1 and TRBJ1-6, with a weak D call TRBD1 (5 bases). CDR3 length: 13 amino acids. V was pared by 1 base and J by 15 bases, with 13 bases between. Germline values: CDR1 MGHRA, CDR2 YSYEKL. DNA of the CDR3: TGCGCCAGCAGCCAAGTTGAGGCAGGGAGCCTCCACTTT. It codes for CASSQVEAGSLHF.

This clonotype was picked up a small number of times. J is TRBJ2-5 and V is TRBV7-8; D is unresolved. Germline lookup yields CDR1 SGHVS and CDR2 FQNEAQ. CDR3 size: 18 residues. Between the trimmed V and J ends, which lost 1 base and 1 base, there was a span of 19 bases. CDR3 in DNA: TGTGCCAGCAGCTTAGTATCCCCAGAGCCCCAACCCCAAGAGACCCAGTACTTC. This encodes CASSLVSPEPQPQETQYF.

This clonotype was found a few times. The CDR3 region is CAISDPRRGGTQYF. As DNA, the CDR3 is TGTGCCATCAGTGACCCCCGAAGGGGGGGGACGCAGTATTTT. This chain links TRBV10-3 with TRBJ2-3; D perhaps matches TRBD2 (7 bases). The germline gives CDR1 ENHRY, CDR2 SYGVKD. The CDR3 extends over 14 amino acids. The germline V and J ends were trimmed by 3 bases and 9 bases, with 16 bases remaining between them.

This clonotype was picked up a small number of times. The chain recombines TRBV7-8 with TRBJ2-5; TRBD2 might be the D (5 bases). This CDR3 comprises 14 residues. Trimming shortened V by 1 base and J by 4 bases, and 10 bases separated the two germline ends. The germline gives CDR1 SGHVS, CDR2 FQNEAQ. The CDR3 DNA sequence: TGTGCCAGCAGCTTAGTGAGGACTTCAGAGACCCAGTACTTC. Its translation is CASSLVRTSETQYF.

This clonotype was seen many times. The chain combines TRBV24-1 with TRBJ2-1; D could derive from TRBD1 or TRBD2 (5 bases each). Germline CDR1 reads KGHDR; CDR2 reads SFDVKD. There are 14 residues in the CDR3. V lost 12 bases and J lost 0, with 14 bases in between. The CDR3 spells CAASGASSYNEQFF. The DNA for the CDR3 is TGTGCCGCGTCCGGGGCCTCCTCCTACAATGAGCAGTTCTTC.

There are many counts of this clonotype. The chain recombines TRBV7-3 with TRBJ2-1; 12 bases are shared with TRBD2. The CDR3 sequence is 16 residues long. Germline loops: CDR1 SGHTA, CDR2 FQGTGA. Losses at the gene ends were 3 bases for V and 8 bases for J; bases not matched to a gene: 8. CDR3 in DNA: TGTGCCAGCAGCTTCGATTCTAGCGGGAGGGGCTATGAGCAGTTCTTC. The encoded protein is CASSFDSSGRGYEQFF.

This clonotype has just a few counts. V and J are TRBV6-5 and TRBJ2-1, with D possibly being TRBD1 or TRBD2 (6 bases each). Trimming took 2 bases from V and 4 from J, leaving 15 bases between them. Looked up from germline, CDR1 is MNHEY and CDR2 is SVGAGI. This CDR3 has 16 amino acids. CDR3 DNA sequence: TGTGCCAGCAGTTACCCCTCACGGGGGCGATACAATGAGCAGTTCTTC. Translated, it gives CASSYPSRGRYNEQFF.

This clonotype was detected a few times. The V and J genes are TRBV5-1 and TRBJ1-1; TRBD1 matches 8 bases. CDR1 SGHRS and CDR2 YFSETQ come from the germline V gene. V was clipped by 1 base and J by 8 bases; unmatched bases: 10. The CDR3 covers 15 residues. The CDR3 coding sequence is TGCGCCAGCAGCTTGATTGGGACAGGCACCGTCGAAGCTTTCTTT. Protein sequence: CASSLIGTGTVEAFF.

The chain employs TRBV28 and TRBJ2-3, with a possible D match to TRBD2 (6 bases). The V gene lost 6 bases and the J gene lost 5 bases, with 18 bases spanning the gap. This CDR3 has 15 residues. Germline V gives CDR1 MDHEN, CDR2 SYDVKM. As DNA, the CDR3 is TGTGCCAGCAGCCGCGGGACTCCCCGGCGAGATACGCAGTATTTT. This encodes CASSRGTPRRDTQYF.

CDR3 nucleotides: TGTGCCACCAGTGATTTACCACGGACGGGGAGGAGAGGTACGCAGTATTTT. Amino acid sequence: CATSDLPRTGRRGTQYF. The rearrangement links TRBV24-1 to TRBJ2-3, with D perhaps matching TRBD2 (6 bases). The V end was cut by 1 base, the J end by 8 bases, with 21 bases between. The CDR3 is 17 amino acids. Germline CDR1 reads KGHDR; CDR2 reads SFDVKD.

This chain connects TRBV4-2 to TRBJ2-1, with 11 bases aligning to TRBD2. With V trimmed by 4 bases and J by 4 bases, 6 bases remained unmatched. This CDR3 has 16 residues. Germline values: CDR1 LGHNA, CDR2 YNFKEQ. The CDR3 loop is CASSRGLADSYNEQFF. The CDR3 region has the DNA TGTGCCAGCAGCCGGGGACTAGCGGACTCATACAATGAGCAGTTCTTC.

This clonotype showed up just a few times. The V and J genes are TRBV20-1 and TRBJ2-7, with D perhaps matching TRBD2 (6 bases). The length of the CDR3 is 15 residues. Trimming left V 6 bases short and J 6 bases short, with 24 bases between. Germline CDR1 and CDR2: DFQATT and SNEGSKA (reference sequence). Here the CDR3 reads CSAPPVTGASGEQYF. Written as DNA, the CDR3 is TGCAGTGCGCCCCCAGTGACGGGAGCCTCGGGCGAGCAGTACTTC.